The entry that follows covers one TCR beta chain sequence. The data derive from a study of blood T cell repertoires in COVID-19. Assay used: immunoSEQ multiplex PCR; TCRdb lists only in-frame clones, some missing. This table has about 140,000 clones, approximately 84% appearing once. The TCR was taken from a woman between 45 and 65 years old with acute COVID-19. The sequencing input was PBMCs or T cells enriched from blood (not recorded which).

DNA of the CDR3: TGTGCCAGCAGCTCCGGACAGGGGAGGGGTTCTGGGGCCAACGTCCTGACTTTC. Translated, it gives CASSSGQGRGSGANVLTF. The V gene is TRBV5-4, the J gene TRBJ2-6, with TRBD1 matching 9 bases. Germline assignment: CDR1 SGHNT and CDR2 YYREEE (reference sequence). J lost 1 base, V lost 3 bases, and 8 bases had no gene match. This CDR3 has 18 residues.